One sample yielded the 4 T cell receptor beta chains listed below, sequenced in a study of cytomegalovirus exposure and HLA in healthy donors. The PCR used 60 Vbeta and 13 Jbeta primers. Method: immunoSEQ multiplex PCR; TCRdb's copy keeps in-frame clones and lacks some. The table for this sample gives over 100,000 clones. The sequenced sample was PBMCs. These receptors were obtained from a man aged 35 to 55 in good health and CMV-seropositive.

CDR3 residues: CASSATSGIYNEQFF. The CDR3 DNA follows: TGTGCCAGCAGCGCGACTAGCGGGATTTACAATGAGCAGTTCTTC. This sequence joins TRBV9 and TRBJ2-1; TRBD2 aligns across 11 bases. This CDR3 has 15 residues. Trimming removed 3 bases from V and 4 bases from J; junction bases left unmatched: 3. Per germline, CDR1 SGDLS and CDR2 YYNGEE.

The genes are TRBV4-3 and TRBJ2-3; D possibly corresponds to TRBD1 (6 bases). V lost 6 bases, J lost 0 bases, and 13 bases lay in between. The CDR3 loop spans 15 amino acids. Germline V lookup: CDR1 LGHNA, CDR2 YSLEER. CDR3 bases: TGCGCCAGCAGTACGGACAGCACTAGCACAGATACGCAGTATTTT. Translated: CASSTDSTSTDTQYF.

The chain employs TRBV5-6 and TRBJ1-1; D ambiguous. Trimming left V 0 bases short and J 6 bases short, with 15 bases between. CDR3 length: 15 residues. The V gene's germline CDR1 is SGHDT and CDR2 YYEEEE. The chain's CDR3 is CASSLGPGSIPEAFF. For the CDR3, the DNA is TGTGCCAGCAGCTTGGGTCCAGGTTCGATCCCTGAAGCTTTCTTT.

In terms of frequency, this clone is medium-sized. V usage is TRBV5-4 and J usage is TRBJ2-7; 9 nucleotides agree with TRBD2. Per germline, CDR1 SGHNT and CDR2 YYREEE (reference sequence). With 4 bases clipped from V and 2 bases from J, the junction kept 10 bases outside the gene matches. The CDR3 spans 16 residues. The CDR3 here is CASSDPTSGTAYEQYF. Here the CDR3 DNA reads TGTGCCAGCAGCGATCCGACTAGCGGAACCGCCTACGAGCAGTACTTC.